This entry describes one TCR beta chain. These data come from a study of technical replicates of blood from several donors. Produced via immunoSEQ multiplex PCR; TCRdb's table is partial and in-frame only. The profile shows more than 50,000 clones, around nine tenths of them singletons. Unmatched junction bases numbered 18, after V lost 3 bases and J lost 7 bases. CDR3 length equals 18 residues. The germline V gene has CDR1 SQVTM and CDR2 ANQGSEA. The V gene is TRBV29-1, the J gene TRBJ1-2; 12 bases are a match to TRBD1. What was sequenced was PBMCs. The sequence derives from a human donor in good health. Some clones in this sample may be carry-over from other donors' samples. The CDR3 sequence is CSVDDPTPGTGGSGGYTF. The CDR3 nucleotides are TGCAGCGTTGACGACCCAACTCCCGGGACAGGGGGCTCGGGTGGCTACACCTTC.